The clone carrying this T cell receptor beta chain was detected a few times. Its antigen is as yet unknown. Germline values: CDR1 DFQATT, CDR2 SNEGSKA (reference sequence). Unmatched junction bases numbered 8, after V lost 0 bases and J lost 5 bases. CDR3 size: 15 residues. This sample was included in a study of T cells after yellow fever vaccination. Study summary: Any fraction with a low cell number was prepared using SMART-Seq v4 Ultra Low Input.

For TCR, cDNA came from 5'RACE template switching, which added a universal primer site and UMIs. TCRdb itself ran the 5' RACE reads through MiXCR, one entry per CDR3 protein. The data contain about 110,000 distinct CDR3 sequences, roughly 8.9% of them seen just once; the ten biggest clones take up around 25%. General study results and limits: The booster response re-showed most primary clones: approximately 95% CD4, around 87% CD8. Contaminating bulk clonotypes could be abundant in FACS-sorted repertoires.

This sequence joins TRBV20-1 and TRBJ2-7; 9 nucleotides line up with TRBD2. The sequence derives from a man in his thirties or forties who received the YFV17D yellow fever vaccine. Sequencing used CD8+ T cells sorted from PBMCs, obtained 45 days after the yellow fever booster vaccination. This chain's CDR3 is CSARDEASGNHEQYF. DNA of the CDR3: TGCAGTGCTAGAGATGAGGCTAGCGGGAACCACGAGCAGTACTTC.